The clone carrying this T cell receptor (beta chain) was picked up a small number of times. The antigen remains undetermined. Constant-segment primers were used for 5'RACE, and the resulting TCR alpha and TCR beta cDNA libraries carried sample barcodes and UMIs. TCRdb reprocessed the 5' RACE reads via MiXCR and lists one record per CDR3 protein. Seen here are under 250,000 distinct CDR3 sequences, roughly 9.4% observed once, and the top ten hold more than 20%. The germline CDR1 and CDR2 sequences are SGHRS and YFSETQ. The CDR3 is made up of 14 amino acids. The V gene end was trimmed by 7 bases and the J gene end by 5 bases; junction bases not matched to a gene: 6. The entry originates in a study of T-cell memory formation after mild COVID-19. Whole-study findings and limits: Mostly located in CM and EM were contracting CD4+ clones, with contracting CD8+ clones located in EMRA. Researchers found some responding clones in pre-infection memory, a sign that cross-reactive memory joined. Clones shrinking between day 15 and 85 showed a balanced CD4/CD8 split, and those that grew later tilted toward CD4+.

The sequenced sample was PBMCs or a T cell subset sorted from them (not recorded which). This clonotype originated in a man aged 18 to 35 who had mild COVID-19 (a few samples of this study predate the infection). Cell type and time point are not known. This chain connects TRBV5-1 to TRBJ2-2; 9 bases line up with TRBD2. As DNA, the CDR3 is TGCGCCAGCCGTTTAGCGGGGGAGACCGGGGAGCTGTTTTTT. This codes for CASRLAGETGELFF.